These 10 T cell receptor beta chains share one sample of origin, sequenced in a study of blood T cell repertoires in COVID-19. The assay was immunoSEQ multiplex PCR, and TCRdb's table has in-frame clones only and misses some. The table includes hundreds of thousands of clones, more than 75% detected once. The sample was PBMCs or T cells enriched from blood (not recorded which). Receptors were obtained from a woman aged 50 to 60 who had recovered from COVID-19.

The J gene is TRBJ2-3, the V gene TRBV7-6, with a weak D call TRBD1 (5 bases). Trimming removed 0 bases at V and 3 bases at J, with 25 bases between. The CDR3 contains 20 residues. CDR1 and CDR2 (germline): SGHVS, FNYEAQ. The CDR3 loop is CASSLARLKGRERATDTQYF. The CDR3 DNA reads as TGTGCCAGCAGCTTAGCGCGGCTAAAGGGCAGGGAAAGAGCAACAGATACGCAGTATTTT.

This sequence joins TRBV28 and TRBJ1-1, with D unresolved. The CDR3 totals 12 residues. Germline V lookup: CDR1 MDHEN, CDR2 SYDVKM. The germline V and J ends were trimmed by 2 bases and 2 bases, with 3 bases remaining between them. The CDR3 DNA follows: TGTGCCAGCAGTTTAATAAACACTGAAGCTTTCTTT. Amino acid sequence: CASSLINTEAFF.

This chain links TRBV6-2 or TRBV6-3 with TRBJ1-3; no reliable D call. CDR1 and CDR2 (germline): MNHEY, SVGEGT. The germline V and J ends were trimmed by 6 bases and 2 bases, with 14 bases remaining between them. This CDR3 is 15 amino acids long. This CDR3 is CASSHTVGPGNTIYF. The CDR3 DNA sequence: TGTGCCAGCAGCCATACCGTTGGGCCTGGAAACACCATATATTTT.

The chain employs TRBV5-8 and TRBJ1-2, with D possibly matching TRBD1 (5 bases). Germline V gene data show CDR1 as SGHTS and CDR2 as YDEGEE. V lost 6 bases and J 2 bases, leaving 14 bases between the germline ends. The CDR3 covers 14 residues. CDR3 coding DNA: TGTGCCAGCAACGTAGGGGTGGCGAACTATGGCTACACCTTC. Translated: CASNVGVANYGYTF.

This chain connects TRBV30 to TRBJ1-2; possibly TRBD1 for D (6 bases). Per the germline V gene, CDR1 is GTSNPN and CDR2 is SVGIG (reference sequence). V was pared by 5 bases and J by 4 bases, with 23 bases between. The CDR3 is made up of 16 amino acids. The CDR3 region has the DNA TGTGCCTGGTGGGCCAGGGGAAAGGGTAACGGCTATGGCTACACCTTC. The encoded protein is CAWWARGKGNGYGYTF.

This rearrangement joins TRBV28 to TRBJ2-7; D gene uncertain. This CDR3 is 14 amino acids long. V lost 4 bases and J 0 bases, leaving 10 bases between the germline ends. CDR1 MDHEN and CDR2 SYDVKM come from the germline V gene. DNA for the CDR3: TGTGCCAGCAGTTCGATGACTCTCTCCTACGAGCAGTACTTC. It specifies CASSSMTLSYEQYF.

V gene TRBV9 combines with J gene TRBJ2-3; perhaps TRBD2 as D (5 bases). This CDR3 comprises 15 residues. The V and J ends lost 0 bases and 1 base respectively, with 9 bases between them. Looked up from germline, CDR1 is SGDLS and CDR2 is YYNGEE. CDR3 sequence reads: CASSVAAGRTDTQYF. The CDR3 bases are TGTGCCAGCAGCGTAGCGGCGGGCCGCACAGATACGCAGTATTTT.

The genes are TRBV27 and TRBJ1-4, with TRBD1 matching 8 bases. The junction had 8 bases not matched to a gene; V was cut back by 6 bases and J by 8 bases. The CDR3 contains 14 residues. The V gene's germline CDR1 is MNHEY and CDR2 SMNVEV (reference sequence). In nucleotides, the CDR3 is TGTGCCAGCAGCCTGACAGGGGTAGGCGAAAAACTGTTTTTT. Translation gives CASSLTGVGEKLFF.

The V and J genes are TRBV4-1 and TRBJ1-2; D gene unclear. CDR1 MGHRA and CDR2 YSYEKL come from the germline V gene. The length of the CDR3 is 15 residues. With 0 bases removed from V and 4 bases from J, the gap between germline ends came to 12 bases. In DNA form, the CDR3 reads TGCGCCAGCAGCCAAGAGTGGTCACGGGGCTATGGCTACACCTTC. Translating gives CASSQEWSRGYGYTF.

The J gene is TRBJ2-2, the V gene TRBV5-5; 8 positions agree with TRBD1. Unmatched junction bases numbered 6, after V lost 4 bases and J lost 7 bases. The CDR3 runs to 14 residues. Germline CDR1 SGHKS, CDR2 YYEKEE (reference sequence). CDR3 region: CASSKIQGVGELFF. In DNA, the CDR3 is TGTGCCAGCAGCAAGATACAGGGGGTCGGGGAGCTGTTTTTT. The entire variable domain, with the rest obtained from reference TRBV5-5 and TRBJ2-2, is as follows: DAGVTQSPTHLIKTRGQQVTLRCSPISGHKSVSWYQQVLGQGPQFIFQYYEKEERGRGNFPDRFSARQFPNYSSELNVNALLLGDSALYLCASSKIQGVGELFFGEGSRLTVL.